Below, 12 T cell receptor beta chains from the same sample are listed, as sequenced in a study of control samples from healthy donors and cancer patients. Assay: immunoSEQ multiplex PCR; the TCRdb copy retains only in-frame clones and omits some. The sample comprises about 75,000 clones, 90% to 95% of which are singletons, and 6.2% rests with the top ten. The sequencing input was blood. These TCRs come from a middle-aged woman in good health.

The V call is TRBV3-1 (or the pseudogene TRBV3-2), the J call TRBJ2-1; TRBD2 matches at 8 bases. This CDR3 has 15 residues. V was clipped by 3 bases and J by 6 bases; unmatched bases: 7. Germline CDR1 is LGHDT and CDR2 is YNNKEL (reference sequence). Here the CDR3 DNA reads TGTGCCAGCAGCCATCCGCAGCGGGAGCTCAATGAGCAGTTCTTC. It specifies CASSHPQRELNEQFF.

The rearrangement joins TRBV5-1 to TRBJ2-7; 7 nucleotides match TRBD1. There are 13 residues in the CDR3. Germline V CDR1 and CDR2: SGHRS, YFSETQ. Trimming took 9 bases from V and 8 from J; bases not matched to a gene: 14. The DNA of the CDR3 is TGCGCCACCCGGATACGGGACAGCCCCCAGCAGTACTTC. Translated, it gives CATRIRDSPQQYF.

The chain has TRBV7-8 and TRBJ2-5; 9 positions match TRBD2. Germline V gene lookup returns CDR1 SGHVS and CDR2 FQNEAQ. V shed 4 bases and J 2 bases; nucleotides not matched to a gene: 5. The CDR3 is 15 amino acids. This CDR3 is CASSSTSGYQETQYF. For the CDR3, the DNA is TGTGCCAGCAGCTCGACTAGCGGATATCAAGAGACCCAGTACTTC.

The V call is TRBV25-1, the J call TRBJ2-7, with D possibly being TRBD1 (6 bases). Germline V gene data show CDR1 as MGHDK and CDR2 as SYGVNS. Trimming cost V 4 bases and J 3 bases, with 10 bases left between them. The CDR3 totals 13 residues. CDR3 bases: TGTGCCAGCAGTGCCGACAGGAACTACGAGCAGTACTTC. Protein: CASSADRNYEQYF.

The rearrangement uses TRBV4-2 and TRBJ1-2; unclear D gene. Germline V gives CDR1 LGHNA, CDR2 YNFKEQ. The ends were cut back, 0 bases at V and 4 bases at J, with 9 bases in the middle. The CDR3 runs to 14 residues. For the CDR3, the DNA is TGTGCCAGCAGCCAAGATGGCTGGGCCTATGGCTACACCTTC. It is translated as CASSQDGWAYGYTF.

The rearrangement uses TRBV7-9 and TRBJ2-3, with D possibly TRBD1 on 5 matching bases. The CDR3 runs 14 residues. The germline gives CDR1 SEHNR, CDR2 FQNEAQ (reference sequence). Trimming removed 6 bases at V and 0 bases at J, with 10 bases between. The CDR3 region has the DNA TGTGCCAGCAGTAAAGGGGCAAGCACAGATACGCAGTATTTT. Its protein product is CASSKGASTDTQYF.

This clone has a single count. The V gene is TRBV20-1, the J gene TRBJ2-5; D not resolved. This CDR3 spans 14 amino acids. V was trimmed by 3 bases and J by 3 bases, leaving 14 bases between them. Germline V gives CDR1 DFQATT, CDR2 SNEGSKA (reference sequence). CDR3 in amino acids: CSASTALGKETQYF. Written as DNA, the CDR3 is TGCAGTGCTAGTACTGCGCTAGGGAAAGAGACCCAGTACTTC.

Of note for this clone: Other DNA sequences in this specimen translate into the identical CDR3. The CDR3 DNA sequence: TGTGCCAGCAGTTTCCAGGGTTACGAGCAGTACTTC. It codes for CASSFQGYEQYF. V and J are TRBV12-3 or TRBV12-4 and TRBJ2-7; TRBD1 might be the D (5 bases). The CDR3 consists of 12 residues. Deletions cut 3 bases from V and 4 bases from J, with 7 bases between.

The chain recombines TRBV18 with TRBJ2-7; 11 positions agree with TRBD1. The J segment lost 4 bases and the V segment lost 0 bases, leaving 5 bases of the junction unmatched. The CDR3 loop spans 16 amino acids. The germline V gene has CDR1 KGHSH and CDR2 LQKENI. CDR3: CASSPPTGQGAYEQYF. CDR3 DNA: TGTGCCAGCTCACCACCGACCGGACAGGGGGCATACGAGCAGTACTTC.

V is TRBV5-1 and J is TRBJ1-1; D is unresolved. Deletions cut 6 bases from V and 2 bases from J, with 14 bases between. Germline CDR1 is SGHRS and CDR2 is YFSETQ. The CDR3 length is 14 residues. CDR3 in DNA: TGCGCCAGCAAATTTGACGGGTTCAACACTGAAGCTTTCTTT. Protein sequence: CASKFDGFNTEAFF.

The CDR3 region is CATSSGGWDYGYTF. CDR3 coding DNA: TGCGCCACCTCGTCAGGGGGATGGGACTATGGCTACACCTTC. The V call is TRBV4-1, the J call TRBJ1-2; 7 nucleotides match TRBD1. The V and J ends lost 10 bases and 3 bases, in that order; junction bases with no gene match: 11. Per the germline V gene, CDR1 is MGHRA and CDR2 is YSYEKL. This CDR3 is 14 amino acids long.

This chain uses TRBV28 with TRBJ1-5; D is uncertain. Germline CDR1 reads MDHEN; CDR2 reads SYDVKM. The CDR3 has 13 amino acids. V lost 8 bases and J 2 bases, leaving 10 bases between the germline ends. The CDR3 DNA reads TGTGCCAGCTTGCCCCCCGGCAATCAGCCCCAGCATTTT. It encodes CASLPPGNQPQHF.